Each of the 23 T cell receptor beta chains below was sequenced from the same sample in a study of T-cell memory formation after mild COVID-19. One entry per CDR3 protein, called by TCRdb with MiXCR from the 5' RACE reads. The sample includes a few hundred thousand distinct CDR3 sequences, around 30% of them seen just once. The sample comprised PBMCs or a T cell subset sorted from them (not recorded which). Receptor source: an adult woman who had mild COVID-19 (a few samples of this study predate the infection). Cell type and time point are not known.

The chain is built from TRBV7-2 and TRBJ2-7; D might be TRBD1 (6 bases). The V and J ends lost 5 bases and 2 bases respectively, with 16 bases between them. The CDR3 is 15 residues long. Germline loops: CDR1 SGHTA, CDR2 FQGNSA. CDR3 sequence (DNA): TGTGCCAGCAGCCTTACAGGGAAGAGCGCCTACGAGCAGTACTTC. Its protein product is CASSLTGKSAYEQYF. Filled out from reference TRBV7-2 and TRBJ2-7, the complete variable domain reads GAGVSQSPSNKVTEKGKDVELRCDPISGHTALYWYRQSLGQGLEFLIYFQGNSAPDKSGLPSDRFSAERTGGSVSTLTIQRTQQEDSAVYLCASSLTGKSAYEQYFGPGTRLTVT.

The V call is TRBV5-1, the J call TRBJ2-3; TRBD1 agrees at 8 bases. The CDR3 runs to 13 residues. CDR1 and CDR2 (germline): SGHRS, YFSETQ. V trimming: 0 bases; J trimming: 7 bases; junction bases outside the gene matches: 1. The CDR3 DNA follows: TGCGCCAGCAGCTTGGACAGGGGGAATACGCAGTATTTT. It translates to CASSLDRGNTQYF.

The rearrangement uses TRBV12-3 or TRBV12-4 and TRBJ1-5; no clear D gene. This CDR3 region has 13 residues. Deletions cut 6 bases from V and 0 bases from J, with 6 bases between. The chain's CDR3 is CASRAFSNQPQHF. The CDR3 nucleotides are TGTGCCAGCAGGGCTTTTAGCAATCAGCCCCAGCATTTT.

This clonotype was detected a few times. The chain joins TRBV6-2 or TRBV6-3 to TRBJ2-1; D is possibly TRBD2 (6 bases). This CDR3 is built from 18 residues. Deletions cut 0 bases from V and 2 bases from J, with 17 bases between. Looked up from germline, CDR1 is MNHEY and CDR2 is SVGEGT. The CDR3 region has the DNA TGTGCCAGCAGTTACTCGAATTTTGGGGGAGGTCCCTACAATGAGCAGTTCTTC. Its protein is CASSYSNFGGGPYNEQFF.

This chain connects TRBV20-1 to TRBJ1-5, with TRBD1 as a possible D gene (5 bases). CDR3 length equals 12 residues. CDR1 and CDR2 from the germline V gene are DFQATT and SNEGSKA (reference sequence). Trimming shortened V by 4 bases and J by 3 bases, and 7 bases separated the two germline ends. CDR3 region: CSATGPNQPQHF. CDR3 coding DNA: TGCAGTGCTACGGGGCCCAATCAGCCCCAGCATTTT.

The chain joins TRBV5-1 to TRBJ2-3, with 10 bases fitting TRBD1. V dropped 4 bases and J dropped 4; count of bases not matched to a gene: 6. The CDR3 runs 15 residues. Germline V gene data show CDR1 as SGHRS and CDR2 as YFSETQ. The CDR3 loop reads CASSDGTGDSDTQYF. DNA of the CDR3: TGCGCCAGCAGCGACGGGACAGGGGATTCAGATACGCAGTATTTT.

This clonotype appeared a few times. The rearrangement links TRBV7-9 to TRBJ2-1; TRBD1 aligns across 10 bases. Trimming removed 4 bases from V and 7 bases from J; junction bases left unmatched: 7. The CDR3 sequence is 15 residues long. CDR1 is SEHNR and CDR2 is FQNEAQ in the germline V gene (reference sequence). CDR3 region: CASSSPDRGQNEQFF. In DNA form, the CDR3 reads TGTGCCAGCAGCTCTCCTGACAGGGGGCAAAATGAGCAGTTCTTC.

This sequence joins TRBV7-9 and TRBJ2-5, with TRBD1 matching 10 bases. This CDR3 is 15 amino acids long. V was clipped by 5 bases and J by 7 bases; unmatched bases: 10. Germline V gives CDR1 SEHNR, CDR2 FQNEAQ (reference sequence). The CDR3 spells CASSEGQGSTPTQYF. The DNA for the CDR3 is TGTGCCAGCAGCGAGGGACAGGGGTCAACCCCGACCCAGTACTTC. The variable domain in full, with the rest retrieved from reference TRBV7-9 and TRBJ2-5, is DTGVSQNPRHKITKRGQNVTFRCDPISEHNRLYWYRQTLGQGPEFLTYFQNEAQLEKSRLLSDRFSAERPKGSFSTLEIQRTEQGDSAMYLCASSEGQGSTPTQYFGPGTRLLVL.

Only a few counts were recorded for this clonotype. The chain combines TRBV4-3 with TRBJ2-7; 8 bases match TRBD1. This CDR3 is 15 amino acids long. With 3 bases clipped from V and 1 base from J, the junction kept 5 bases outside the gene matches. CDR1 and CDR2 (germline): LGHNA, YSLEER. Here the CDR3 reads CASSQWTGHSYEQYF. CDR3 sequence (DNA): TGCGCCAGCAGCCAGTGGACAGGGCATTCCTACGAGCAGTACTTC.

This clonotype has at least ten counts. The genes are TRBV6-2 or TRBV6-3 and TRBJ2-7; tentatively, D is TRBD1 or TRBD2 (5 bases each). V lost 5 bases, J lost 2 bases, and 10 bases lay in between. CDR3 size: 13 residues. Germline-derived CDR1 and CDR2 are MNHEY and SVGEGT. The CDR3: CASSPGPAYEQYF. CDR3 DNA sequence: TGTGCCAGCAGTCCGGGACCGGCCTACGAGCAGTACTTC.

This chain connects TRBV12-3 or TRBV12-4 to TRBJ1-2, with unresolved D. The V and J ends lost 3 bases and 4 bases respectively, with 12 bases between them. The CDR3 has 14 residues. DNA of the CDR3: TGTGCCAGCAGTTTGGAGGGTCAACCCTATGGCTACACCTTC. It yields the protein CASSLEGQPYGYTF.

In its sample, this clonotype was seen a few times. The chain employs TRBV5-1 and TRBJ2-3; possibly TRBD2 for D (6 bases). V was trimmed by 1 base and J by 2 bases, leaving 11 bases between them. In germline, CDR1 is SGHRS, CDR2 YFSETQ. The CDR3 totals 15 residues. CDR3 nucleotides: TGCGCCAGCAGCTTGTTTAGGGACTTCACAGATACGCAGTATTTT. Translated, it gives CASSLFRDFTDTQYF.

In this sample, this clonotype turned up once. This chain connects TRBV7-3 to TRBJ2-2; TRBD1 is a possible D gene (6 bases). Germline V gives CDR1 SGHTA, CDR2 FQGTGA. Trimming took off 5 bases at V and 5 bases at J, with 9 bases between the two ends. This CDR3 region has 13 residues. In nucleotides, the CDR3 is TGTGCCAGCAGCCACCAGGGGACCGGGGAGCTGTTTTTT. Its translation: CASSHQGTGELFF.

The CDR3 spells CASRPTWTGGTDTQYF. The CDR3 DNA reads as TGTGCCAGCAGGCCAACTTGGACAGGGGGGACAGATACGCAGTATTTT. The chain couples TRBV6-5 to TRBJ2-3; 10 bases fit TRBD1. Trimming took 6 bases from V and 3 from J; bases not matched to a gene: 9. The CDR3 is 16 residues long. Looked up from germline, CDR1 is MNHEY and CDR2 is SVGAGI.

The J gene is TRBJ2-7, the V gene TRBV27, with 9 bases fitting TRBD1. This CDR3 region has 17 residues. The V gene end was trimmed by 3 bases and the J gene end by 3 bases; junction bases not matched to a gene: 12. Germline CDR1 and CDR2: MNHEY and SMNVEV (reference sequence). The CDR3 loop reads CASSFRQGGGYFYEQYF. The CDR3 region has the DNA TGTGCCAGCAGTTTCCGACAGGGGGGGGGCTACTTCTACGAGCAGTACTTC.

The sample holds a few counts of this clonotype. The rearrangement joins TRBV7-9 to TRBJ2-1; 7 bases fit TRBD2. CDR3 length equals 20 residues. V shed 1 base, J shed 6 bases, and the junction held 21 bases outside the gene matches. Germline V gene sequence: CDR1 SEHNR, CDR2 FQNEAQ (reference sequence). The chain's CDR3 is CASSLGGGWPTVGIRNEQFF. In nucleotides, the CDR3 is TGTGCCAGCAGCTTAGGGGGGGGATGGCCCACTGTTGGGATACGCAATGAGCAGTTCTTC.

This chain links TRBV7-8 with TRBJ1-3; D gene uncertain. Germline loops: CDR1 SGHVS, CDR2 FQNEAQ. The ends were cut back, 3 bases at V and 2 bases at J, with 2 bases in the middle. CDR3 length equals 12 residues. The CDR3 region is CASSFAGNTIYF. CDR3 DNA sequence: TGTGCCAGCAGCTTCGCTGGAAACACCATATATTTT.

This rearrangement joins TRBV20-1 to TRBJ2-7, with D possibly matching TRBD1 (8 bases). CDR1 is DFQATT, CDR2 SNEGSKA, per germline (reference sequence). The CDR3 is made up of 14 amino acids. Trimming removed 0 bases from V and 4 bases from J, with 13 bases in between. The CDR3 is CSARDVQGGYEQYF. For the CDR3, the DNA is TGCAGTGCTAGAGATGTACAGGGGGGGTACGAGCAGTACTTC.

This clonotype was counted a few times. The chain employs TRBV9 and TRBJ1-1; 7 bases align to TRBD1. The CDR3 extends over 13 amino acids. J gave up 2 bases and V 3 bases, and 1 base lay outside the gene matches. The germline gives CDR1 SGDLS, CDR2 YYNGEE. The CDR3 DNA sequence: TGTGCCAGCAGCGCAGGGGGTAACACTGAAGCTTTCTTT. It codes for CASSAGGNTEAFF.

This clonotype has more than one count but fewer than ten. This sequence joins TRBV4-2 and TRBJ1-2; D not resolved. There are 14 residues in the CDR3. The V and J ends lost 4 bases and 6 bases respectively, with 15 bases between them. CDR1 LGHNA and CDR2 YNFKEQ come from the germline V gene. CDR3 residues: CASSLEPGSDGYTF. The DNA of the CDR3 is TGTGCCAGCAGCCTGGAACCTGGATCCGATGGCTACACCTTC.

This clonotype has a single count. This chain connects TRBV3-2 to TRBJ2-1; whether TRBD2, the table's D call, matches the DNA was not checked. TRBV3-2 is labeled a pseudogene. The CDR3 is 18 residues long. DNA of the CDR3: TGTGCCAGCAGCCAAGTTGCGGCGGGAGGGCCCCCCTACAATGAGCAGTTCTTC. Its protein product is CASSQVAAGGPPYNEQFF.

Only a few counts were recorded for this clonotype. V is TRBV20-1 and J is TRBJ2-3, with D perhaps given as TRBD1 or TRBD2 (5 bases each). Germline V gives CDR1 DFQATT, CDR2 SNEGSKA (reference sequence). The CDR3 contains 12 residues. Trimming stripped 3 bases from V and 4 bases from J, with 8 bases between. The CDR3 sequence: CSASGASDTQYF. The CDR3 DNA sequence: TGCAGTGCTAGCGGGGCCTCAGATACGCAGTATTTT.

V is TRBV5-1 and J is TRBJ1-1; 10 bases agree with TRBD1. Germline V gene lookup returns CDR1 SGHRS and CDR2 YFSETQ. The CDR3 extends over 16 amino acids. The trim removed 0 bases at V and 4 bases at J, leaving 6 bases unmatched. This CDR3 reads CASSLGDRGLGTEAFF. The CDR3 DNA reads TGCGCCAGCAGCTTGGGGGACAGGGGACTGGGCACTGAAGCTTTCTTT.